Listed here is a single TCR beta chain. Building of the TCR beta libraries involved iRepertoire HTBI primers and Arm-PCR of CDR3 regions. TCRdb redid the calling of the multiplex PCR reads with MiXCR, one entry per CDR3 protein. The data hold over 400,000 distinct CDR3 sequences, with roughly 15% observed a single time. Documented time point: newly diagnosed GD, antithyroid drugs for less than 3 months. RNA from PBMCs was the source of the TCR library. This entry comes from a study of regulatory T cells in long-lasting Graves disease. The J segment lost 15 bases and the V segment lost 3 bases, leaving 8 bases of the junction unmatched. This CDR3 is 13 amino acids long. Looked up from germline, CDR1 is DFQATT and CDR2 is SNEGSKA (reference sequence). These same records also appear under a second study, on T cells in Graves' hyperthyroidism and ophthalmopathy.

The material was peripheral blood mononuclear cells (PBMCs), obtained at new diagnosis, from a patient treated with antithyroid drugs. This receptor was taken from a woman between 45 and 60 years old with Graves disease. V is TRBV20-1 and J is TRBJ2-1, with TRBD2 matching 13 bases. The CDR3 bases are TGCAGTGCTAGGGGAACTAGCGGGAGGGCCTGGTTCTTC. Translating it yields CSARGTSGRAWFF.